The 20 T cell receptor beta chains below come from one sample, sequenced in a study of cytomegalovirus exposure and HLA in healthy donors (TCRdb year 2017). The method behind the library was the immunoSEQ multiplex PCR assay. A mixture of 60 forward primers for TCR Vbeta segments and 13 reverse primers for TCR Jbeta segments was used in the multiplex PCR. TCRdb carries this immuneACCESS record with in-frame sequences only. Its versions omit some clonotypes, under half of them owing to an unresolved V gene in the studies checked, with the rest unexplained. The sample table records 110,000 to 150,000 clones; about 80% of these occur just once. The ten largest clones capture about 3.9% of the sample. Sequenced sample: PBMCs. Receptors originate from a man younger than 30 in good health and CMV-seronegative.

The sample holds a few counts of this clone. V and J are TRBV6-6 and TRBJ2-5; 10 nucleotides align to TRBD1. The CDR3 contains 16 residues. Germline assignment: CDR1 MNHNY and CDR2 SVGAGI (reference sequence). Germline trimming cut 0 bases from V and 6 bases from J; bases unmatched to any gene: 7. The CDR3 DNA reads TGTGCCAGCAGTTACTCGACCCGGACAGGGGGAAAGACCCAGTACTTC. This sequence encodes CASSYSTRTGGKTQYF.

V gene TRBV5-3 combines with J gene TRBJ2-5; possibly TRBD1 for D (6 bases). TRBV5-3 is noted as an ORF with a role that remains uncertain. The CDR3 has 16 amino acids. The ends were cut back, 3 bases at V and 2 bases at J, with 17 bases in the middle. This chain's CDR3 is CARSSGGPGEQETQYF. CDR3 nucleotide sequence: TGTGCCAGAAGCTCCGGTGGGCCAGGGGAACAAGAGACCCAGTACTTC.

The V gene is TRBV2, the J gene TRBJ1-1; TRBD1 is a possible D gene (5 bases). This CDR3 contains 14 residues. V was cut by 11 bases and J by 0 bases, with 16 bases left in between. Germline assignment: CDR1 SNHLY and CDR2 FYNNEI. The CDR3 DNA reads as TGTGCCGGGGGGGGGTATTACGTGAACACTGAAGCTTTCTTT. Amino acids: CAGGGYYVNTEAFF.

V and J are TRBV6-1 and TRBJ2-7; 9 bases fit TRBD2. The CDR3 sequence is 15 residues long. Trimming cost V 3 bases and J 3 bases; bases outside gene matches: 6. Germline CDR1 and CDR2: MNHNS and SASEGT. Written as DNA, the CDR3 is TGTGCCAGCAGTGATGTAGCGGGAGTGCTCTACGAGCAGTACTTC. This gives the protein CASSDVAGVLYEQYF.

This chain joins TRBV7-6 and TRBJ2-7, with 8 bases lining up with TRBD1. The ends lost 0 bases at V and 3 bases at J; junction bases unmatched: 4. Germline values: CDR1 SGHVS, CDR2 FNYEAQ. This CDR3 is built from 15 residues. The CDR3 sequence: CASSLAGTGFYEQYF. CDR3 DNA sequence: TGTGCCAGCAGCTTAGCAGGGACAGGCTTCTACGAGCAGTACTTC.

The chain links TRBV5-1 to TRBJ2-3; possibly TRBD1 for D (5 bases). Trimming cost V 0 bases and J 0 bases, with 14 bases left between them. Germline V lookup: CDR1 SGHRS, CDR2 YFSETQ. CDR3 length: 17 residues. CDR3 protein: CASSLDRSDPSTDTQYF. CDR3 nucleotide sequence: TGCGCCAGCAGCTTGGACAGGAGCGACCCTAGCACAGATACGCAGTATTTT.

The chain recombines TRBV27 with TRBJ2-1; TRBD2 matches 16 bases. This CDR3 has 19 amino acids. The V gene's germline CDR1 is MNHEY and CDR2 SMNVEV (reference sequence). Trimming at V came to 5 bases and at J to 8 bases, leaving 15 bases not matched to a gene. The CDR3 loop reads CASSPEGTSGRAKRDEQFF. As DNA, the CDR3 is TGTGCCAGCAGTCCGGAAGGGACTAGCGGGAGGGCCAAACGAGATGAGCAGTTCTTC.

V is TRBV5-1 and J is TRBJ2-1; D unresolved. The CDR3 runs to 14 residues. The germline gives CDR1 SGHRS, CDR2 YFSETQ. V lost 4 bases, J lost 5 bases, and 13 bases lay in between. CDR3 amino acids: CASSLDGGNNEQFF. The CDR3 DNA reads as TGCGCCAGCAGCCTGGACGGCGGAAACAATGAGCAGTTCTTC. Based on the CDR3 plus reference TRBV5-1 and TRBJ2-1, the full variable domain is KAGVTQTPRYLIKTRGQQVTLSCSPISGHRSVSWYQQTPGQGLQFLFEYFSETQRNKGNFPGRFSGRQFSNSRSEMNVSTLELGDSALYLCASSLDGGNNEQFFGPGTRLTVL.

The V call is TRBV5-1, the J call TRBJ2-7; perhaps TRBD1 as D (5 bases). This CDR3 is 14 amino acids long. V lost 4 bases and J lost 5, with 16 bases in between. Germline CDR1 and CDR2: SGHRS and YFSETQ. CDR3 amino acids: CASSIGAGHDEQYF. The CDR3 nucleotides are TGCGCCAGCAGCATTGGGGCAGGGCACGACGAGCAGTACTTC.

This clone was recorded once. The rearrangement uses TRBV11-2 and TRBJ2-7; D call uncertain. CDR3 size: 14 residues. Germline CDR1 and CDR2: SGHAT and FQNNGV. Trimming took 1 base from V and 9 from J, leaving 16 bases between them. CDR3 loop: CASSLVGLEPGQYF. CDR3 DNA: TGTGCCAGCAGCTTAGTGGGTCTAGAGCCCGGGCAGTACTTC. The complete variable domain, with remaining parts taken from reference TRBV11-2 and TRBJ2-7, reads EAGVAQSPRYKIIEKRQSVAFWCNPISGHATLYWYQQILGQGPKLLIQFQNNGVVDDSQLPKDRFSAERLKGVDSTLKIQPAKLEDSAVYLCASSLVGLEPGQYFGPGTRLTVT.

V usage is TRBV28 and J usage is TRBJ2-7, with 7 bases fitting TRBD2. CDR3 length equals 11 residues. Unmatched junction bases numbered 5, after V lost 8 bases and J lost 7 bases. Germline V lookup: CDR1 MDHEN, CDR2 SYDVKM. The CDR3: CASVTGGEQYF. For the CDR3, the DNA is TGTGCCAGCGTTACGGGGGGTGAGCAGTACTTC.

This clone was observed once. The chain recombines TRBV30 with TRBJ2-7; D gene uncertain. V was clipped by 2 bases and J by 3 bases, with 8 bases between them. This CDR3 comprises 12 residues. Germline V lookup: CDR1 GTSNPN, CDR2 SVGIG (reference sequence). The CDR3 region is CAWSSPNYEQYF. The CDR3 DNA follows: TGTGCCTGGAGTTCGCCTAACTACGAGCAGTACTTC.

This clone was observed a few times. This sequence joins TRBV6-5 and TRBJ2-3; the D gene is possibly TRBD2 (6 bases). The length of the CDR3 is 15 residues. Germline V gene lookup returns CDR1 MNHEY and CDR2 SVGAGI. V was pared by 7 bases and J by 1 base, with 15 bases between. The CDR3 loop is CASTRGAMGTDTQYF. The CDR3 nucleotides are TGTGCCAGCACCCGCGGGGCTATGGGCACAGATACGCAGTATTTT.

This chain connects TRBV12-5 to TRBJ1-5; D is undetermined. This CDR3 contains 12 residues. The V gene lost 5 bases and the J gene lost 2 bases, with 4 bases spanning the gap. Germline values: CDR1 LGHNT, CDR2 FRNRAP. The CDR3 is CASGTGNQPQHF. The CDR3, as DNA: TGTGCTAGTGGTACAGGCAATCAGCCCCAGCATTTT.

This chain uses TRBV7-6 with TRBJ1-1; TRBD1 aligns across 7 bases. This CDR3 has 14 amino acids. V was pared by 1 base and J by 3 bases, with 2 bases of the junction left unmatched. Germline CDR1 is SGHVS and CDR2 is FNYEAQ. The CDR3 reads CASSLETGDTEAFF. The CDR3 DNA reads as TGTGCCAGCAGCTTAGAAACAGGGGACACTGAAGCTTTCTTT.

This rearrangement joins TRBV28 to TRBJ2-3, with 10 bases fitting TRBD2. The junction had 8 bases not matched to a gene; V was cut back by 7 bases and J by 1 base. CDR1 is MDHEN, CDR2 SYDVKM, per germline. The CDR3 spans 16 residues. Here the CDR3 reads CASNEREGRGTDTQYF. In nucleotides, the CDR3 is TGTGCCAGCAACGAGCGGGAGGGCCGGGGCACAGATACGCAGTATTTT.

This clone was recorded once. The genes are TRBV9 and TRBJ2-3; TRBD1 aligns across 7 bases. The CDR3 spans 14 residues. The V and J ends lost 4 bases and 1 base, in that order; junction bases with no gene match: 3. The germline gives CDR1 SGDLS, CDR2 YYNGEE. The CDR3: CASSSGQGTDTQYF. CDR3 bases: TGTGCCAGCAGCTCAGGACAGGGCACAGATACGCAGTATTTT. Supplemented by reference TRBV9 and TRBJ2-3, the full variable domain reads DSGVTQTPKHLITATGQRVTLRCSPRSGDLSVYWYQQSLDQGLQFLIQYYNGEERAKGNILERFSAQQFPDLHSELNLSSLELGDSALYFCASSSGQGTDTQYFGPGTRLTVL.

The chain carries TRBV7-3 and TRBJ1-6, with TRBD1 matching 9 bases. Germline assignment: CDR1 SGHTA and CDR2 FQGTGA. The V segment lost 4 bases and the J segment 7 bases; nucleotides outside the gene matches: 2. CDR3 length: 14 residues. Written as DNA, the CDR3 is TGTGCCAGCAGCTATGGGACAGGGAATTCACCCCTCCACTTT. It translates to CASSYGTGNSPLHF.

The chain joins TRBV9 to TRBJ2-5; maybe TRBD2 (6 bases). Germline CDR1 is SGDLS and CDR2 is YYNGEE. Deletions cut 4 bases from V and 4 bases from J, with 20 bases between. This CDR3 has 16 amino acids. DNA of the CDR3: TGTGCCAGCAGCCCTCGACTAGAGATAACGGGAGAGACCCAGTACTTC. Its translation: CASSPRLEITGETQYF.

The J gene is TRBJ2-7, the V gene TRBV28; D is possibly TRBD2 (6 bases). The CDR3 extends over 16 amino acids. The germline CDR1 and CDR2 sequences are MDHEN and SYDVKM. Trimming removed 1 base from V and 0 bases from J, with 13 bases in between. The CDR3, as DNA: TGTGCCAGCAGTTTATTTTTGACCGGGAGCTCCTACGAGCAGTACTTC. Protein product: CASSLFLTGSSYEQYF.